This T cell receptor beta chain was sequenced for a study of shared clonotypes between healthy human individuals. Study results and caveats: Non-shared clonotypes had lower generation probabilities than those shared by all four donors. Naive subsets, compared against memory subsets, generally had larger estimated richness values.

About this clone itself: What it binds is unknown.

Trimming left V 2 bases short and J 5 bases short, with 13 bases between. CDR3 length: 14 amino acids. From germline, CDR1 is MNHEY and CDR2 SMNVEV (reference sequence). Replicate sorted-subset PCRs were loaded with around 0.2 ug DNA, 25,000 to 30,000 T cell genomes. Authors' methods: From ImmunoSEQ came sequences covering only the junction and carrying no quality scores, so filtering differed. Repertoires were generated with immunoSEQ multiplex PCR, while TCRdb's copy carries only in-frame clones and drops some. V and J calls and clone size follow that table, whereas D and trimming were derived from the DNA. The table lists about 2.1 million clones, about 92% of them singletons. CD45RO-negative, CCR7-selected cells formed the naive CD8 fraction, which excluded terminally differentiated effector memory CD45RA+ cells.

Sequencing was carried out using naive CD8+ T cells from PBMCs. V and J are TRBV27 and TRBJ2-7; D is possibly TRBD2 (6 bases). The clonotype was recovered from a man aged 18 to 29 in good health. Some clones in this sample may be carry-over from other donors' samples. CDR3 region: CASSLAGSAHEQYF. The DNA for the CDR3 is TGTGCCAGCAGTTTAGCCGGGAGTGCCCACGAGCAGTACTTC.